The next 15 T cell receptor beta chains were all read from a single sample in a study of PD-L1 blockade in urothelial cancer (dated by TCRdb to about 2017). Receptor amplification or capture employed the immunoSEQ multiplex PCR assay. The table was pulled from immuneACCESS by TCRdb, which kept in-frame rearrangements only. Such tables lose some clones; where checked, under half of the loss comes from unresolved V genes, and the rest has no known cause. This sample comprises about 72,000 clones, under 90% of them detected only once. 4% to 6% of the sample is in the top ten clones. This specimen consisted of PBMCs, obtained around atezolizumab (anti-PD-L1) treatment. Every receptor here comes from a man between 65 and 80 years old with urothelial cancer.

The rearrangement links TRBV5-1 to TRBJ2-5; D is perhaps TRBD2 (6 bases). This CDR3 has 13 residues. CDR1 is SGHRS, CDR2 YFSETQ, per germline. Trimming pared 6 bases from V and 2 bases from J, leaving 11 bases between. For the CDR3, the DNA is TGCGCCAGCAAGCGGGCCGCACAAGAGACCCAGTACTTC. Translation gives CASKRAAQETQYF.

V usage is TRBV28 and J usage is TRBJ1-4; unclear D gene. Trimming removed 7 bases from V and 5 bases from J, with 8 bases in between. The germline CDR1 and CDR2 sequences are MDHEN and SYDVKM. The CDR3 is 12 amino acids. In nucleotides, the CDR3 is TGTGCCAGCAATTCGGGGAATGAAAAACTGTTTTTT. Translated, it gives CASNSGNEKLFF.

This clone was found once. V gene TRBV29-1 combines with J gene TRBJ2-7, with TRBD2 identical over 13 bases. V trimming: 5 bases; J trimming: 5 bases; junction bases outside the gene matches: 9. The CDR3 loop spans 15 amino acids. From germline, CDR1 is SQVTM and CDR2 ANQGSEA. Here the CDR3 DNA reads TGCAGCGTTAAAAAGACTAGCGGGAGGTTCGACGAGCAGTACTTC. Its protein product is CSVKKTSGRFDEQYF.

CDR3 loop: CASSPRQGWAEAFF. The CDR3 DNA is TGTGCCAGCAGTCCTCGACAGGGCTGGGCTGAAGCTTTCTTT. The chain uses TRBV27 and TRBJ1-1; TRBD1 matches at 7 bases. Unmatched junction bases numbered 9, after V lost 5 bases and J lost 6 bases. The CDR3 is made up of 14 amino acids. Per germline, CDR1 MNHEY and CDR2 SMNVEV (reference sequence).

This clone has a single count. This chain joins TRBV18 and TRBJ1-1, with TRBD1 matching over 8 bases. The CDR3 totals 14 residues. CDR1 is KGHSH and CDR2 is LQKENI in the germline V gene. Trimming took 6 bases from V and 4 from J; bases not matched to a gene: 7. As DNA, the CDR3 is TGTGCCAGCTCGCGCACAGGGGGACGCACTGAAGCTTTCTTT. Its translation is CASSRTGGRTEAFF.

This clone was seen just once. V is TRBV19 and J is TRBJ1-5; D unclear. Trimming removed 3 bases at V and 0 bases at J, with 9 bases between. CDR1 and CDR2 (germline): LNHDA, SQIVND (reference sequence). The CDR3 is 15 amino acids. The CDR3 DNA follows: TGTGCCAGTAGTATTAACAGAGATAGCAATCAGCCCCAGCATTTT. Translation: CASSINRDSNQPQHF. Together with reference TRBV19 and TRBJ1-5, the CDR3 gives the full variable domain: DGGITQSPKYLFRKEGQNVTLSCEQNLNHDAMYWYRQDPGQGLRLIYYSQIVNDFQKGDIAEGYSVSREKKESFPLTVTSAQKNPTAFYLCASSINRDSNQPQHFGDGTRLSIL.

The chain combines TRBV11-2 with TRBJ2-1, with 10 positions matching TRBD2. CDR1 and CDR2 from the germline V gene are SGHAT and FQNNGV. There are 17 residues in the CDR3. With V trimmed by 1 base and J by 7 bases, 10 bases remained unmatched. The CDR3 region is CASSLGPLLAGGNEQFF. The CDR3 nucleotides are TGTGCCAGCAGCTTAGGACCTCTCTTAGCGGGAGGAAATGAGCAGTTCTTC.

The V call is TRBV7-9, the J call TRBJ1-4; 8 bases map to TRBD1. The V gene's germline CDR1 is SEHNR and CDR2 FQNEAQ (reference sequence). J was trimmed by 8 bases and V by 4 bases; bases with no gene match: 9. CDR3 length: 15 amino acids. Here the CDR3 DNA reads TGTGCCAGCAGCTCCGGGACAGGTCAACGAGAAAAACTGTTTTTT. This gives the protein CASSSGTGQREKLFF.

This chain joins TRBV6-1 and TRBJ1-5; 8 positions agree with TRBD1. Per germline, CDR1 MNHNS and CDR2 SASEGT. This CDR3 contains 14 residues. Germline trimming cut 3 bases from V and 2 bases from J; bases unmatched to any gene: 0. The CDR3 protein is CASSETGGNQPQHF. CDR3 coding DNA: TGTGCCAGCAGTGAGACAGGGGGCAATCAGCCCCAGCATTTT.

The chain employs TRBV9 and TRBJ1-4; TRBD1 agrees at 8 bases. The CDR3 extends over 15 amino acids. J was trimmed by 3 bases and V by 4 bases; bases with no gene match: 5. CDR1 and CDR2 (germline): SGDLS, YYNGEE. The CDR3 coding sequence is TGTGCCAGCAGCCCCCGGGACAGGTCTAATGAAAAACTGTTTTTT. Protein product: CASSPRDRSNEKLFF.

This rearrangement joins TRBV9 to TRBJ1-3; 7 bases are a match to TRBD1. Looked up from germline, CDR1 is SGDLS and CDR2 is YYNGEE. After removal of 0 bases from V and 2 bases from J, the junction contained 8 bases not matched to a gene. CDR3 length: 17 amino acids. CDR3 amino acids: CASSVATWQGAGNTIYF. Written as DNA, the CDR3 is TGTGCCAGCAGCGTAGCTACGTGGCAGGGGGCTGGAAACACCATATATTTT.

This clone was counted many times. This chain connects TRBV5-1 to TRBJ2-3; D unclear. With 7 bases removed from V and 3 bases from J, the gap between germline ends came to 9 bases. The CDR3 is 12 residues long. Germline-derived CDR1 and CDR2 are SGHRS and YFSETQ. The CDR3 sequence is CASRGLTDTQYF. The CDR3 region has the DNA TGCGCCAGCCGCGGTCTTACAGATACGCAGTATTTT.

The chain carries TRBV4-2 and TRBJ1-5, with a tentative D call TRBD1 (6 bases). V lost 0 bases and J 1 base, leaving 7 bases between the germline ends. Germline V gives CDR1 LGHNA, CDR2 YNFKEQ. The length of the CDR3 is 15 residues. CDR3 residues: CASSQDQGSNQPQHF. CDR3 nucleotides: TGTGCCAGCAGCCAAGATCAGGGGAGCAATCAGCCCCAGCATTTT.

The chain combines TRBV19 with TRBJ2-1, with 10 bases that match TRBD2. The CDR3 runs to 17 residues. The J segment lost 5 bases and the V segment lost 0 bases, leaving 7 bases of the junction unmatched. Looked up from germline, CDR1 is LNHDA and CDR2 is SQIVND (reference sequence). Here the CDR3 reads CASSIDRLAGIDNEQFF. CDR3 DNA: TGTGCCAGTAGTATAGATCGACTAGCGGGTATTGACAATGAGCAGTTCTTC.

In its sample, this clone was seen a few times. The V and J genes are TRBV28 and TRBJ2-3; 16 bases fit TRBD2. The CDR3 loop spans 17 amino acids. Germline V gene data show CDR1 as MDHEN and CDR2 as SYDVKM. After removal of 6 bases from V and 8 bases from J, the junction contained 11 bases not matched to a gene. CDR3 sequence: CASSAPGLAGGTGTQYF. CDR3 coding DNA: TGTGCCAGCAGCGCCCCGGGACTAGCGGGAGGGACGGGTACGCAGTATTTT.